This entry features one T cell receptor beta chain sequence. This same CDR3 is encoded by further DNA sequences in the sample. Source study methods: Amplifying reference gene primers gave estimates of nucleated cell counts. This table comes from immunoSEQ multiplex PCR, and its TCRdb copy is limited to in-frame clones, with some not included. V and J calls and clone size are those listed in that table; D and trimming were worked out from the DNA. Among some 140,000 clones listed, roughly 88% were seen once. This sample stems from a study of blood T cell repertoires in COVID-19. On the study more broadly: Whether acute or convalescent, the COVID-19 samples came from the United States, Italy and Spain.

V lost 4 bases to trimming and J lost 1 base; unmatched junction nucleotides: 4. The germline gives CDR1 MNHEY, CDR2 SMNVEV (reference sequence). The CDR3 covers 15 residues. This TCR derives from a man aged 55 to 70 with COVID-19, enrolled during active disease. The sample was peripheral blood. The rearrangement joins TRBV27 to TRBJ1-2, with TRBD1 matching 9 bases. The CDR3, as DNA: TGTGCCAGCAGTTCGACAGGGGGTGTTAACTATGGCTACACCTTC. Residues: CASSSTGGVNYGYTF.